This TCR beta chain appears in the sequencing data of a study of cytomegalovirus exposure and HLA in healthy donors. Study results and caveats: Association of 16,951 TCR beta sequences with HLA alleles was found at 0.05 false discovery rate in a later analysis. Later genetic work tied a missense DCLRE1C variant to beta-chain V and J trimming.

There are a few counts of this clone. Antigen unknown. PCR used 60 Vbeta primers and 13 Jbeta primers. The table came from immunoSEQ multiplex PCR; TCRdb's copy has only in-frame clones and leaves some out. The repertoire has some 180,000 clones, 75% to 85% of them found once; the top ten carry 13% to 15%. The V gene lost 6 bases and the J gene lost 2 bases, with 15 bases spanning the gap. The CDR3 is 15 residues long. Germline loops: CDR1 LGHNT, CDR2 FRNRAP. This chain uses TRBV12-5 with TRBJ2-3; a possible D gene is TRBD1 (5 bases). This clonotype was obtained from a woman in her twenties or thirties in good health and CMV-seropositive. The sequencing sample was made of PBMCs. The CDR3 spells CASGMGLVSTDTQYF. The CDR3 DNA reads TGTGCTAGTGGCATGGGGCTAGTTTCCACAGATACGCAGTATTTT.